This T cell receptor (beta chain) was captured by sequencing in a study of T cells expressing NK-cell markers. Overall study context: Sequencing of TCR beta repertoires drew on sorted CD3+CD56+NKG2C+, CD3+CD56+NKG2C- and CD3+CD56-NKG2C+ T cells. There were seven HCMV-seropositive donors and one seronegative donor among the eight sequenced.

UMI-tagged 5'RACE template switching yielded the TCR beta cDNA. TCRdb re-called the 5' RACE reads and catalogs CDR3 proteins one per entry, DNA excluded. The sample includes about 460,000 distinct CDR3 sequences. Input material: blood T cells: a sorted CD56 or NKG2C T cell subset, CD4+ or CD8+ T cells, or bulk PBMC T cells (not recorded which). The sequence was obtained from a woman between 45 and 65 years old in good health.

The CDR3 loop is CASSFSSDTEAFF. The rearrangement joins TRBV27 to TRBJ1-1. This CDR3 contains 13 residues. The germline gives CDR1 MNHEY, CDR2 SMNVEV (reference sequence).